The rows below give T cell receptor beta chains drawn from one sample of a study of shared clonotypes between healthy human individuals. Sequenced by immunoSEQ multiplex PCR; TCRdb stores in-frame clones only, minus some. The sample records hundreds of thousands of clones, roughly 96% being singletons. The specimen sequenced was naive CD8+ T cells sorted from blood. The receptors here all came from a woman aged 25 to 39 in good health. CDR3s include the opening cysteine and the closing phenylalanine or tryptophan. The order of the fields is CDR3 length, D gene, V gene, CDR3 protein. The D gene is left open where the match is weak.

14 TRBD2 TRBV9 CASSVSGRMDTQYF
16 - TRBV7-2 CASSLVGGSIGNEQFF
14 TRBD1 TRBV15 CATSNGQGFTGYTF
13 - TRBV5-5 CASSMTRGDGYTF
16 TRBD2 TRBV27 CASSLKGTSGRYEQYF
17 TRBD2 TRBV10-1 CASSESWTSGNTGELFF
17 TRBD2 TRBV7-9 CASSSEIGLAGFFEQFF
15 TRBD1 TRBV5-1 CASSPKLDRGHGYTF
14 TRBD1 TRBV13 CASRRGLQSDEQYF
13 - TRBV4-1 CASSQDRMQTQYF
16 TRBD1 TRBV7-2 CASSLGGQGMGYGYTF
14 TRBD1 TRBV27 CASSFSGGIYGYTF
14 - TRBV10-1 CASSESRTDYEQYF
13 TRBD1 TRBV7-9 CATLDRGNEKLFF
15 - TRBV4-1 CASSQAATGPYEQYF
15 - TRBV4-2 CASSQEFLAQETQYF
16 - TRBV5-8 CASSWDPRRGQETQYF
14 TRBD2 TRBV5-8 CASSLLAGVHEQFF
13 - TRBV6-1 CASSEDRYQPQHF
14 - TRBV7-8 CASSLHSSQETQYF
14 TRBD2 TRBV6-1 CASPLAGGPYEQYF
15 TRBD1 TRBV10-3 CAISDFGTGEGSQYF
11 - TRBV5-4 CASSGIGEQYF
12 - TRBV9 CASSVGGGELFF
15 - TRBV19 CASSLYDDSYNEQFF
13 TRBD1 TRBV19 CASSPGGAYGYTF
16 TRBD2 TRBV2 CASSPSLYPGGDTQYF
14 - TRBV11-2 CASSFFQGTDTQYF
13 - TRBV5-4 CASSPGTNYEQYF
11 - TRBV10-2 CASSDGLEQFF
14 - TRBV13 CASSSISGAGELFF
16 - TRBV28 CASSLRNDRTLYGYTF
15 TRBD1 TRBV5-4 CASSSPGQLVYGYTF
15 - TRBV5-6 CASSLGGGADTFGFF
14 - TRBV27 CASSPGGYYNEQFF
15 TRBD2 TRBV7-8 CASSLASSGGVEQYF
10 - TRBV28 CASRGSWAFF
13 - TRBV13 CASSFRGGNTIYF
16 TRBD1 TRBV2 CASSEVAETGKNIQYF
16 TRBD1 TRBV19 CASRWTGLSTNEKLFF
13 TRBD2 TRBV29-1 CSVAGGRVDEQFF
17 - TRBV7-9 CASSLRTDSASNQPQHF
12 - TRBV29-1 CSVDQGSTEAFF